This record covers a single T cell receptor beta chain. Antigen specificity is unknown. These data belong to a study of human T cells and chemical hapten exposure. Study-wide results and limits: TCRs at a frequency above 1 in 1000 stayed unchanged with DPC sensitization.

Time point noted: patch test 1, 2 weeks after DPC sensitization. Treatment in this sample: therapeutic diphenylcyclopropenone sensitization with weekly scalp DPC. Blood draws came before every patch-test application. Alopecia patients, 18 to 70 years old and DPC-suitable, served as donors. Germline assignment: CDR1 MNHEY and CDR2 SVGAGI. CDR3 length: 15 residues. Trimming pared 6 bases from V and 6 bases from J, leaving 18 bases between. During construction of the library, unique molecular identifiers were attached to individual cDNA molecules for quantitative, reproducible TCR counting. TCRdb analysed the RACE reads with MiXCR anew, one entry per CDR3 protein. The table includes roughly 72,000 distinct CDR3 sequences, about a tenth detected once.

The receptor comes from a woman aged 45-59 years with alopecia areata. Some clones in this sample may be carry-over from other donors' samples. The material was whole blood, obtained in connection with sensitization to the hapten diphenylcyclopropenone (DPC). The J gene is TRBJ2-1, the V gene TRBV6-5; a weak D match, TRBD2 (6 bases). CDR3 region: CASRLEGRPGNEQFF. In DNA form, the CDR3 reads TGTGCCAGCAGGTTAGAGGGGAGGCCGGGCAATGAGCAGTTCTTC.